Below, 15 T cell receptor beta chains from the same sample are listed, as sequenced in a study of tumor-infiltrating lymphocytes in primary liver carcinoma. TCR beta cDNA was reverse-transcribed from roughly 0.45 ug of total RNA. The reaction used a constant-region primer and ProtoScript II reverse transcriptase. ARM-PCR, slightly modified, supplied the TCR beta libraries through three nested multiplex PCR rounds. The first two PCR rounds used TRBV1-TRBV30 primers with a Cbeta primer, approximately 10 cycles each. TCRdb re-called the multiplex PCR reads with MiXCR, one entry per CDR3 protein. The sample records about 54,000 distinct CDR3 sequences, 60% to 75% being singletons. The approximately 20-31 mg bulk tissue piece was not sorted before simultaneous RNA and DNA extraction. The sequenced sample was liver tumor tissue from sampling region 2. The subset here: tumor region T2, inferior pole. Receptors were obtained from a man between 35 and 55 years old with primary liver carcinoma and hepatitis B virus infection.

V gene TRBV6-1 combines with J gene TRBJ1-5; D gene uncertain. This CDR3 region has 14 residues. Trimming cost V 9 bases and J 2 bases, with 14 bases left between them. Germline CDR1 MNHNS, CDR2 SASEGT. This CDR3 is CASERGLGNQPQHF. As DNA, the CDR3 is TGTGCCAGTGAACGGGGTCTTGGCAATCAGCCCCAGCATTTT.

V gene TRBV7-9 combines with J gene TRBJ1-5; D is ambiguous. Trimming took 8 bases from V and 0 from J, leaving 5 bases between them. Per germline, CDR1 SEHNR and CDR2 FQNEAQ (reference sequence). The CDR3 is made up of 12 amino acids. Here the CDR3 reads CASGTSNQPQHF. Written as DNA, the CDR3 is TGTGCCAGCGGCACTAGCAATCAGCCCCAGCATTTT.

Comments on this clonotype: The CDR3 ends on some other residue instead of the conserved phenylalanine or tryptophan, so this is likely a read error. J is TRBJ2-7 and V is TRBV6-1; no clear D. CDR3 length: 13 residues. Germline V gene sequence: CDR1 MNHNS, CDR2 SASEGT. The CDR3: CASCEWVFYVQYY. The CDR3, as DNA: TGTGCCAGCTGTGAATGGGTTTTCTACGTGCAGTACTAC.

A word on this clonotype: A read error may explain this, as a much larger clone is one base away. The chain has TRBV28 and TRBJ1-5; D gene ambiguous. Per germline, CDR1 MDHEN and CDR2 SYDVKM. This CDR3 has 13 amino acids. CDR3 sequence reads: CASSPQMNQPQQF. The CDR3 DNA follows: TGTGCCAGCAGTCCACAGATGAATCAGCCCCAGCAGTTT.

About this clonotype: This may come from a read error, since a much larger clone is one base off. The genes are TRBV6-5 and TRBJ2-1; TRBD1 matches 7 bases. V was clipped by 4 bases and J by 15 bases; unmatched bases: 12. Germline values: CDR1 MNHEY, CDR2 SVGAGI. The length of the CDR3 is 13 residues. The CDR3 DNA reads as TGTGCCAGCAGTTCGGGGACAGTCAGGAAGCGGTTCTTC. Its protein product is CASSSGTVRKRFF.

Only one count was recorded for this clonotype. V gene TRBV4-1 combines with J gene TRBJ2-2; D is unresolved. The length of the CDR3 is 13 residues. Trimming left V 8 bases short and J 7 bases short, with 14 bases between. Germline CDR1 MGHRA, CDR2 YSYEKL. The CDR3 nucleotides are TGCGCCAGCTGTCAAGGGCAAGGCGGGGAGCTGTTTTTT. This gives the protein CASCQGQGGELFF.

In regard to this clonotype: The junction departs from the called germline gene at one end, perhaps through a read error. The CDR3 nucleotides read TGTGCCAGCAGCGAACTAGCGGGAGGGTCCTCCTGCGAGCAGTACTTT. It specifies CASSELAGGSSCEQYF. The genes are TRBV4-2 and TRBJ2-7; 13 bases agree with TRBD2. The CDR3 has 16 amino acids. Looked up from germline, CDR1 is LGHNA and CDR2 is YNFKEQ.

The gene calls are TRBV11-2 and TRBJ2-3; tentatively, D is TRBD2 (6 bases). Germline lookup yields CDR1 SGHAT and CDR2 FQNNGV. Trimming shortened V by 11 bases and J by 8 bases, and 23 bases separated the two germline ends. This CDR3 has 14 amino acids. CDR3 DNA: TGTGCCGGAGGGTCATGGGAGCCCGCAGTTACGCAGTATTTT. It yields the protein CAGGSWEPAVTQYF.

The chain has TRBV11-2 and TRBJ2-7, with D perhaps TRBD2 (5 bases). The CDR3 sequence is 13 residues long. From germline, CDR1 is SGHAT and CDR2 FQNNGV. Between the trimmed V and J ends, which lost 2 bases and 12 bases, there was a span of 17 bases. The CDR3 nucleotides are TGTGCCAGCAGCTTAAGTGGGCTAGCACCGCGGTACTTC. This translates into CASSLSGLAPRYF. Full variable domain (remainder filled in from reference TRBV11-2 and TRBJ2-7): EAGVAQSPRYKIIEKRQSVAFWCNPISGHATLYWYQQILGQGPKLLIQFQNNGVVDDSQLPKDRFSAERLKGVDSTLKIQPAKLEDSAVYLCASSLSGLAPRYFGPGTRLTVT.

Details on this clonotype: An end of the junction differs from the germline gene, which may be a read error. The V call is TRBV29-1, the J call TRBJ1-4; 9 bases are shared with TRBD1. This CDR3 is 15 amino acids long. CDR1 is SQVTM and CDR2 is ANQGSEA in the germline V gene. The CDR3 sequence: CSVEALGQGNEKPFF. The CDR3 DNA reads TGCAGCGTTGAAGCCCTGGGACAGGGTAATGAAAAACCGTTTTTT.

Comments on this clonotype: A read error may produce the germline difference seen at one junction end. The chain joins TRBV12-3 or TRBV12-4 to TRBJ2-5; no clear D gene. CDR3 length: 13 amino acids. The DNA for the CDR3 is TGTGCCAGCACCCTCGGCCATGTGGAGACCCAGTATTTC. This codes for CASTLGHVETQYF.

Comments on this clonotype: Its ends do not fully match the called genes, so a read error is possible. The chain is built from TRBV6-1 and TRBJ2-5, with D possibly being TRBD2 (5 bases). The CDR3 runs 13 residues. Per the germline V gene, CDR1 is MNHNS and CDR2 is SASEGT. The chain's CDR3 is CASTMCWGETQYF. DNA of the CDR3: TGTGCCAGCACCATGTGCTGGGGAGAGACGCAGTACTTC.

In regard to this clonotype: This is likely a read error, given that the CDR3 carries no conserved phenylalanine or tryptophan at its end. It is unclear where the CDR3 begins or ends on the DNA, so no DNA is shown, and the CDR3 is as TCRdb lists it. The chain is built from TRBV11-2 and TRBJ2-7; the DNA was not used to check the table's D call, TRBD2. The CDR3 is 18 amino acids long, termini counted. Germline assignment: CDR1 SGHAT and CDR2 FQNNGV. CDR3: CASSLSVGLAGGGYERYH.

As concerns this clonotype: The CDR3 carries no conserved terminal phenylalanine or tryptophan, so it likely arises from a read error. V and J are TRBV11-2 and TRBJ2-1, with 7 bases aligning to TRBD2. Unmatched junction bases numbered 14, after V lost 3 bases and J lost 3 bases. The CDR3 runs 18 residues. The V gene's germline CDR1 is SGHAT and CDR2 FQNNGV. The CDR3 region is CASSLGWGLPGDYNEQFL. The CDR3 DNA follows: TGTGCCAGCAGCTTGGGGTGGGGACTACCGGGAGACTACAATGAGCAGTTCCTC.

In this sample, this clonotype turned up once. The chain recombines TRBV7-2 with TRBJ2-3; D not certain. V was trimmed by 1 base and J by 6 bases, leaving 8 bases between them. CDR3 size: 13 residues. Germline V gene sequence: CDR1 SGHTA, CDR2 FQGNSA. The CDR3 loop reads CASSLGQGDTQYF. Here the CDR3 DNA reads TGTGCCAGCAGCTTAGGCCAAGGGGATACGCAGTATTTT.